These T cell receptor beta chains were read from a single sample in a study of a mutant IDH1 vaccine in newly diagnosed glioma. The protocol was immunoSEQ multiplex PCR, while the TCRdb copy is restricted to in-frame clones and leaves out a portion. The sample yields roughly 48,000 clones, 76% seen once. These receptors lack a known antigen. The material was PBMCs, obtained from a glioma patient whose treatment included an IDH1 peptide vaccine. The origin of the receptors is a man aged 35 to 55 with glioma. Each CDR3 is given with its conserved first and last residue. Fields, in order: CDR3 protein, CDR3 DNA, CDR3 length, D gene, V gene, clone size, J gene. The D gene is left open where the match is weak. Not every row has a clone size; where given, it reads once, few, many or a size class.

CASSPQTGLTDTQYF TGTGCCAGCAGTCCCCAGACCGGGCTCACAGATACGCAGTATTTT 15 . TRBV28 . TRBJ2-3
CASSERSRRGRANEKLFF TGTGCCAGCAGTGAGAGGTCCCGCAGGGGTAGAGCTAATGAAAAACTGTTTTTT 18 . TRBV2 . TRBJ1-4
CASSPGTGLETQYF TGTGCCAGCAGCCCAGGGACAGGGCTAGAGACCCAGTACTTC 14 TRBD1 TRBV5-5 . TRBJ2-5
CASSQDFARPIYNEQFF TGCGCCAGCAGCCAAGACTTTGCTAGGCCGATTTACAATGAGCAGTTCTTC 17 . TRBV4-3 . TRBJ2-1
CASSFSGTSGAIYEQFF TGTGCCAGCAGCTTTTCCGGGACTAGCGGGGCTATCTACGAGCAGTTCTTC 17 TRBD2 TRBV5-6 . TRBJ2-1
CASSLEQGLWDEQFF TGTGCCAGCAGCTTAGAACAGGGCCTCTGGGATGAGCAGTTCTTC 15 . TRBV11-2 . TRBJ2-1
CASSIRDRGKETQYF TGTGCCAGCAGCATACGGGACAGGGGAAAAGAGACCCAGTACTTC 15 TRBD1 TRBV9 once TRBJ2-5
CASSYGRTGELFF TGTGCCAGTAGTTACGGACGAACCGGGGAGCTGTTTTTT 13 . TRBV19 . TRBJ2-2
CASSSNRGRNTEAFF TGTGCCAGCAGTTCTAACAGGGGCAGGAACACTGAAGCTTTCTTT 15 TRBD1 TRBV27 . TRBJ1-1
CASSDRGQGKKQPQHF TGTGCCAGTAGTGACCGCGGACAGGGGAAGAAGCAGCCCCAGCATTTT 16 TRBD1 TRBV19 . TRBJ1-5
CASSLGPLGTSPYEQYF TGCGCCAGCAGCTTGGGTCCCCTAGGGACTTCCCCCTACGAGCAGTACTTC 17 . TRBV5-1 . TRBJ2-7
CASSQPSGTSEYEQYF TGCGCCAGCAGCCAACCTTCCGGGACTTCGGAATACGAGCAGTACTTC 16 . TRBV4-1 . TRBJ2-7
CASSPTSGSRNEQFF TGTGCCAGCTCCCCGACTAGCGGGAGTCGAAATGAGCAGTTCTTC 15 TRBD2 TRBV18 . TRBJ2-1
CSVETGNYGYTF TGCAGCGTTGAAACGGGAAACTATGGCTACACCTTC 12 . TRBV29-1 once TRBJ1-2
CASNRGGRAEAFF TGTGCCAGCAACCGGGGGGGAAGAGCTGAAGCTTTCTTT 13 . TRBV7-9 . TRBJ1-1
CASSGTGYGYTF TGTGCCAGCAGTGGGACTGGCTATGGCTACACCTTC 12 . TRBV25-1 few TRBJ1-2
CATREGGTGELFF TGCGCCACTCGCGAGGGAGGCACCGGGGAGCTGTTTTTT 13 . TRBV4-1 . TRBJ2-2
CASYPPGTTTGELFF TGTGCCTCCTATCCCCCGGGGACTACGACCGGGGAGCTGTTTTTT 15 TRBD2 TRBV19 once TRBJ2-2
CASSGHTDTQYF TGTGCCAGCAGCGGACACACAGATACGCAGTATTTT 12 . TRBV9 hyperexpanded TRBJ2-3